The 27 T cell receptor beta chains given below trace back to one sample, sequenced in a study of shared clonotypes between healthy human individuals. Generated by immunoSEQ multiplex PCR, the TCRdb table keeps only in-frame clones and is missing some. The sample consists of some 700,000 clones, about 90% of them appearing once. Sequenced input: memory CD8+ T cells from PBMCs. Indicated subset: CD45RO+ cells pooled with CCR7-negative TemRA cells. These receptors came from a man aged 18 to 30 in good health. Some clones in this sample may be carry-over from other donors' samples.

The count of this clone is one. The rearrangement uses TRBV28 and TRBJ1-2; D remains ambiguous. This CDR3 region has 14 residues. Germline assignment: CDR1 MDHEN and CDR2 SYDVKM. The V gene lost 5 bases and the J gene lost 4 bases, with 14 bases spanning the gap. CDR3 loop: CASSPIANLYGYTF. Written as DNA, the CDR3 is TGTGCCAGCAGTCCCATAGCCAATCTCTATGGCTACACCTTC.

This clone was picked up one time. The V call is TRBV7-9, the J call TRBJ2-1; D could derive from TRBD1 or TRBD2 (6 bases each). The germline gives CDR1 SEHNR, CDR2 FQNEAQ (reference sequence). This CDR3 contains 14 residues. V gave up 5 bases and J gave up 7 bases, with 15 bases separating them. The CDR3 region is CASSKGGGRNEQFF. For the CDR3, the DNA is TGTGCCAGCAGCAAGGGGGGTGGGAGAAATGAGCAGTTCTTC.

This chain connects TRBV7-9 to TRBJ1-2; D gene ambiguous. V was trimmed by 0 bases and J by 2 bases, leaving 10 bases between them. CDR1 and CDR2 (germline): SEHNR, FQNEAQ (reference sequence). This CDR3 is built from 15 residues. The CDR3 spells CASSLAMVGNYGYTF. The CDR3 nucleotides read TGTGCCAGCAGCTTAGCAATGGTGGGGAACTATGGCTACACCTTC. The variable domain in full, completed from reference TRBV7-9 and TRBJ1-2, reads DTGVSQNPRHKITKRGQNVTFRCDPISEHNRLYWYRQTLGQGPEFLTYFQNEAQLEKSRLLSDRFSAERPKGSFSTLEIQRTEQGDSAMYLCASSLAMVGNYGYTFGSGTRLTVV.

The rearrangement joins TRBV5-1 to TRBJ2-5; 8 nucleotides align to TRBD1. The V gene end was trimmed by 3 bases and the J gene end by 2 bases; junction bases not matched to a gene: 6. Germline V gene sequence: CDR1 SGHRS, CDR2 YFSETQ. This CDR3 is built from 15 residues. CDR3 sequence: CASSSGTGLQETQYF. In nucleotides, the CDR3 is TGCGCCAGCAGCTCGGGGACAGGCCTACAAGAGACCCAGTACTTC.

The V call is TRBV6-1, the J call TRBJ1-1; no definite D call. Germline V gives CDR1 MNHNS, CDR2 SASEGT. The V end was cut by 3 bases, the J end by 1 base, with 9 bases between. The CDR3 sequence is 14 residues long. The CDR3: CASSDGGENTEAFF. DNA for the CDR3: TGTGCCAGCAGTGACGGTGGGGAGAACACTGAAGCTTTCTTT.

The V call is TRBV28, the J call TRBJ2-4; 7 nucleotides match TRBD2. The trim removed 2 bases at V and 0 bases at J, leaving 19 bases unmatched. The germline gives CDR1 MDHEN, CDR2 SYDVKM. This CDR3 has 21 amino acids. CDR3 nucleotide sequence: TGTGCCAGCAGTTTAAGGAGGACCCCAGCCGGGGGAGGGTTAGCCAAAAACATTCAGTACTTC. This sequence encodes CASSLRRTPAGGGLAKNIQYF. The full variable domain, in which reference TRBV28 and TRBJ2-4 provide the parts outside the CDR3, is DVKVTQSSRYLVKRTGEKVFLECVQDMDHENMFWYRQDPGLGLRLIYFSYDVKMKEKGDIPEGYSVSREKKERFSLILESASTNQTSMYLCASSLRRTPAGGGLAKNIQYFGAGTRLSVL.

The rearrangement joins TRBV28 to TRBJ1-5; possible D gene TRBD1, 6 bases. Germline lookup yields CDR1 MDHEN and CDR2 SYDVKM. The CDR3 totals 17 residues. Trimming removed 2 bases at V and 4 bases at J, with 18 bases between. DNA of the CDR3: TGTGCCAGCAGTTTACGCGGAACTTACACAGGGAATCAGCCCCAGCATTTT. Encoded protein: CASSLRGTYTGNQPQHF.

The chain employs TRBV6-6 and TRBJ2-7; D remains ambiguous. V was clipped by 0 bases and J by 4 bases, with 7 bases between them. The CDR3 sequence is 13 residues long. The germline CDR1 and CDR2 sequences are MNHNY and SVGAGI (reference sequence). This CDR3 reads CASSYSSEYEQYF. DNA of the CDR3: TGTGCCAGCAGTTACTCCTCCGAATACGAGCAGTACTTC.

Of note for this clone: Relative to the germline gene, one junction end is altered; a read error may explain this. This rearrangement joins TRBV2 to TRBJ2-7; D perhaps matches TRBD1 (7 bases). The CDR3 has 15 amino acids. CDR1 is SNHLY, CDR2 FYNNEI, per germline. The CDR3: CASRDREEVSDEQYF. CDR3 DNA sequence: TGTGCCAGCCGTGACAGGGAGGAGGTTTCGGACGAGCAGTACTTC.

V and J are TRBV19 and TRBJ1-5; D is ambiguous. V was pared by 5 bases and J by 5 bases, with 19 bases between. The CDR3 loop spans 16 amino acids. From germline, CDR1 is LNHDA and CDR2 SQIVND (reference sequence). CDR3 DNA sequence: TGTGCCAGTAGTCCCCCAGTCAGGCTTTCCTATCAGCCCCAGCATTTT. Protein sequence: CASSPPVRLSYQPQHF.

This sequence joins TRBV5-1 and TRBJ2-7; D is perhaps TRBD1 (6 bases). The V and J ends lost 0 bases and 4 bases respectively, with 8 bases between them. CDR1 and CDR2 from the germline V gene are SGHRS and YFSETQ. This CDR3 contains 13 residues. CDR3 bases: TGCGCCAGCAGCTTGGTCGACAGGTACGAGCAGTACTTC. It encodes CASSLVDRYEQYF.

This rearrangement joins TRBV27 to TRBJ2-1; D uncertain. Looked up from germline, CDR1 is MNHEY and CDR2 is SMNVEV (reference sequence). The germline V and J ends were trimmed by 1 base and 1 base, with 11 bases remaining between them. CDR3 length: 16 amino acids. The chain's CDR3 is CASSLFGTTSYNEQFF. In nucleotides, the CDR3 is TGTGCCAGCAGTTTATTCGGAACGACGTCCTACAATGAGCAGTTCTTC.

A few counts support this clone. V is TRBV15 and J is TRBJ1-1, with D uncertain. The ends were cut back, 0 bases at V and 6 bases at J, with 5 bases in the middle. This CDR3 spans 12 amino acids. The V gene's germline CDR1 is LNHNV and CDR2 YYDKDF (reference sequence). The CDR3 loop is CATSRDNAEAFF. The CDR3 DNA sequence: TGTGCCACCAGCAGAGATAACGCTGAAGCTTTCTTT.

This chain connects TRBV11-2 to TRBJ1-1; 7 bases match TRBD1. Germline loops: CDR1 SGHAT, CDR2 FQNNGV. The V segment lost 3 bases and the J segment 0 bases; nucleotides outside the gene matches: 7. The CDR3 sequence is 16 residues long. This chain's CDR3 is CASSFADRPLNTEAFF. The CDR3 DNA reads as TGTGCCAGCAGCTTTGCGGACAGGCCTTTGAACACTGAAGCTTTCTTT.

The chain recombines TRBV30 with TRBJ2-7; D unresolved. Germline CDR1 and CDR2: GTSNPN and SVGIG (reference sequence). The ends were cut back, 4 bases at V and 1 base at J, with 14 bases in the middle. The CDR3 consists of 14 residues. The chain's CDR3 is CAWNVAIESYEQYF. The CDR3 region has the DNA TGTGCCTGGAATGTAGCAATAGAGTCCTACGAGCAGTACTTC.

The CDR3 loop reads CASSYSGHGYTF. The CDR3 DNA reads TGTGCCAGCAGTTACTCGGGGCATGGCTACACCTTC. V gene TRBV6-5 combines with J gene TRBJ1-2, with D perhaps matching TRBD1 (5 bases). The CDR3 contains 12 residues. The germline gives CDR1 MNHEY, CDR2 SVGAGI. V lost 0 bases and J lost 6, with 5 bases in between.

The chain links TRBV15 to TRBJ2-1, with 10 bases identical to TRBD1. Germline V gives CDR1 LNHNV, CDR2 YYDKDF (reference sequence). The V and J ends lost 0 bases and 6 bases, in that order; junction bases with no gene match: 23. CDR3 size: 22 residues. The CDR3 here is CATSRDPPFSEGGTGVGNEQFF. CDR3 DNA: TGTGCCACCAGCAGAGATCCCCCGTTCTCCGAAGGTGGGACAGGGGTCGGCAATGAGCAGTTCTTC.

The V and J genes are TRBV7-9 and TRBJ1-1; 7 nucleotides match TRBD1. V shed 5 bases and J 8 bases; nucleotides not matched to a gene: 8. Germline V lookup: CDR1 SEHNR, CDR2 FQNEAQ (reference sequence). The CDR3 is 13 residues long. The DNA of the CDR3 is TGTGCCAGCAGCAATACCAAGGGGGCAGAAGCTTTCTTT. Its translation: CASSNTKGAEAFF.

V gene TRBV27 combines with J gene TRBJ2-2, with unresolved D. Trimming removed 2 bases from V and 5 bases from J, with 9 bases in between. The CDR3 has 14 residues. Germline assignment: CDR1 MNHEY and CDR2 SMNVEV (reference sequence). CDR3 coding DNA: TGTGCCAGCAGTTTAGCGTTTTCTACCGGGGAGCTGTTTTTT. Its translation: CASSLAFSTGELFF.

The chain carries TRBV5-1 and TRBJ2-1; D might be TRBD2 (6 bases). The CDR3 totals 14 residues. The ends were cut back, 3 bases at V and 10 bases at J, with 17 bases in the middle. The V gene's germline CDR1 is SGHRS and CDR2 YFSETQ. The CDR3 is CASSWAARDPEQFF. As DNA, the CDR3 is TGCGCCAGCAGCTGGGCGGCGCGGGATCCGGAGCAGTTCTTC.

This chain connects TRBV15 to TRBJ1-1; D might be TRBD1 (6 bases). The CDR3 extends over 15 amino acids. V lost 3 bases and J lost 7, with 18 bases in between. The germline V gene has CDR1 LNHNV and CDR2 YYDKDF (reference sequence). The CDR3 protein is CATSREDSSTFEAFF. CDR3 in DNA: TGTGCCACCAGCAGGGAGGACAGCTCTACCTTTGAAGCTTTCTTT.

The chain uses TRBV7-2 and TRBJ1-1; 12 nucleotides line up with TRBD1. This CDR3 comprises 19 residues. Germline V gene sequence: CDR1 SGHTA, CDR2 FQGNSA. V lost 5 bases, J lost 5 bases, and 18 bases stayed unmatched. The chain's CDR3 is CASSLRDGDRGRRGTEAFF. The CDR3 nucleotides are TGTGCCAGCAGCCTTAGAGACGGGGACAGGGGGCGCCGTGGAACTGAAGCTTTCTTT.

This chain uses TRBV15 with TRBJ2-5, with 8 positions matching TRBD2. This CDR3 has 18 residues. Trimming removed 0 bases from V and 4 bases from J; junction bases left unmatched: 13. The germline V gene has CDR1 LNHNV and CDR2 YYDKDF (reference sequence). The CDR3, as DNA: TGTGCCACCAGCAGAGATCCTCGGTTAGCGGGATCGGGAGAGACCCAGTACTTC. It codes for CATSRDPRLAGSGETQYF.

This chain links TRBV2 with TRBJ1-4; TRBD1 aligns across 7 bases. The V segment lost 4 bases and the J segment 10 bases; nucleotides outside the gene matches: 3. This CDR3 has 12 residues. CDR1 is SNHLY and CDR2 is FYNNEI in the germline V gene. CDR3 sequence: CASSGAGGKLFF. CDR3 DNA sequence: TGTGCCAGCAGTGGGGCAGGGGGAAAACTGTTTTTT. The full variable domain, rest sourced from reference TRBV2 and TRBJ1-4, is EPEVTQTPSHQVTQMGQEVILRCVPISNHLYFYWYRQILGQKVEFLVSFYNNEISEKSEIFDDQFSVERPDGSNFTLKIRSTKLEDSAMYFCASSGAGGKLFFGSGTQLSVL.

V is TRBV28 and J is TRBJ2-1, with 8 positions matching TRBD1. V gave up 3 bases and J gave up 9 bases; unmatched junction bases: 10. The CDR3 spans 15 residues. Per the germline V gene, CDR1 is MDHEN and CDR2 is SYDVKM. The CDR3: CASSFLGQGEIEQFF. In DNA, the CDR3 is TGTGCCAGCAGTTTTCTCGGACAGGGCGAAATTGAGCAGTTCTTC.

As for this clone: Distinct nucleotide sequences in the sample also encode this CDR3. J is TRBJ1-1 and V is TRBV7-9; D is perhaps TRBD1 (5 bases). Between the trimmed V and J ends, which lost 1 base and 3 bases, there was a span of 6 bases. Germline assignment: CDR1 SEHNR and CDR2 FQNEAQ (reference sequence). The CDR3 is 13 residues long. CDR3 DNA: TGTGCCAGCAGCTTAGGGGGGGACACTGAAGCTTTCTTT. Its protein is CASSLGGDTEAFF.

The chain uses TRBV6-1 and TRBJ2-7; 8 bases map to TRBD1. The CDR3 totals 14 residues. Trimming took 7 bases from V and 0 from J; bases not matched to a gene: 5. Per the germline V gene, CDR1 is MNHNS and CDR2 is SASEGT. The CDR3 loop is CASIRTGSSYEQYF. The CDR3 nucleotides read TGTGCCAGCATTCGGACAGGGAGCTCCTACGAGCAGTACTTC.